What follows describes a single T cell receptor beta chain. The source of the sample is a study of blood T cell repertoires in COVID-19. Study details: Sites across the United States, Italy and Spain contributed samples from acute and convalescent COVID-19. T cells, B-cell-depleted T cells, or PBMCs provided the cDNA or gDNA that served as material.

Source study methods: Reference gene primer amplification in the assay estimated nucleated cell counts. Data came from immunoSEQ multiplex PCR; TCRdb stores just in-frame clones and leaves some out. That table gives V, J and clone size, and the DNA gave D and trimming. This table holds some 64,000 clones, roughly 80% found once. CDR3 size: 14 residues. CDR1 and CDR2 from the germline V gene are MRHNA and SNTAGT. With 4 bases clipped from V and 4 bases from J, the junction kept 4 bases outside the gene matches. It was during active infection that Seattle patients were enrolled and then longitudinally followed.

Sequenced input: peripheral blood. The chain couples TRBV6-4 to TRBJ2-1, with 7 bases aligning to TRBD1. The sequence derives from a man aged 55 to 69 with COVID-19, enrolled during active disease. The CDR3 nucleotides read TGTGCCAGCAGTGGAGGGGGCGCGTACAATGAGCAGTTCTTC. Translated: CASSGGGAYNEQFF.